A single sample gave rise to the 25 T cell receptor beta chains below, sequenced in a study of T cell changes during pregnancy in multiple sclerosis. The repertoire was sequenced with immunoSEQ multiplex PCR; TCRdb's copy has only in-frame clones and lacks some. The sample has about 39,000 clones; about 90% are singletons. Here the sequenced sample was CD8+ T cells from peripheral blood mononuclear cells, taken before pregnancy. These receptors all come from a female donor with multiple sclerosis, enrolled in a pregnancy study.

The chain recombines TRBV27 with TRBJ1-1; 7 nucleotides agree with TRBD1. V lost 5 bases to trimming and J lost 4 bases; unmatched junction nucleotides: 7. The germline gives CDR1 MNHEY, CDR2 SMNVEV (reference sequence). The CDR3 loop spans 14 amino acids. CDR3 DNA sequence: TGTGCCAGCAGTGCAAGGGGGCTTGTCACTGAAGCTTTCTTT. Its protein is CASSARGLVTEAFF.

The V call is TRBV2, the J call TRBJ2-1; a possible D gene is TRBD2 (7 bases). Germline CDR1 SNHLY, CDR2 FYNNEI. The CDR3 consists of 14 residues. Trimming cost V 9 bases and J 6 bases, with 18 bases left between them. CDR3 protein: CASNREGGGNEQFF. The CDR3 nucleotides read TGTGCCAGTAACAGGGAGGGGGGAGGCAATGAGCAGTTCTTC.

The chain recombines TRBV28 with TRBJ2-6; weak D call: TRBD1 (5 bases). V was clipped by 6 bases and J by 0 bases, with 15 bases between them. CDR1 and CDR2 (germline): MDHEN, SYDVKM. This CDR3 is built from 17 residues. The CDR3 region is CASSLDTSTSGANVLTF. The CDR3 DNA sequence: TGTGCCAGCAGCTTGGACACCTCTACCTCTGGGGCCAACGTCCTGACTTTC.

The chain has TRBV7-6 and TRBJ2-2, with D perhaps matching TRBD2 (6 bases). CDR3 length: 13 residues. Trimming shortened V by 5 bases and J by 8 bases, and 12 bases separated the two germline ends. Per the germline V gene, CDR1 is SGHVS and CDR2 is FNYEAQ. Here the CDR3 reads CASSPRLEGELFF. The DNA for the CDR3 is TGTGCCAGCAGCCCCCGACTAGAAGGGGAGCTGTTTTTT.

V and J are TRBV6-1 and TRBJ2-3, with D possibly being TRBD1 (7 bases). Trimming took off 6 bases at V and 2 bases at J, with 24 bases between the two ends. Germline V gives CDR1 MNHNS, CDR2 SASEGT. There are 18 residues in the CDR3. In DNA, the CDR3 is TGTGCCAGCAGAGAACGAGGAATGCGGGGACAGCTCACAGATACGCAGTATTTT. This sequence encodes CASRERGMRGQLTDTQYF.

The gene calls are TRBV5-1 and TRBJ2-3; TRBD2 is a possible D gene (5 bases). Germline V gives CDR1 SGHRS, CDR2 YFSETQ. There are 15 residues in the CDR3. V lost 2 bases to trimming and J lost 3 bases, with 13 bases between them. For the CDR3, the DNA is TGCGCCAGCAGCTTTAGCGCCCCGGGGACAGATACGCAGTATTTT. Its translation is CASSFSAPGTDTQYF.

The V call is TRBV10-3, the J call TRBJ2-5, with D tentatively TRBD1 (6 bases). The V end was cut by 6 bases, the J end by 5 bases, with 16 bases between. Germline V gene data show CDR1 as ENHRY and CDR2 as SYGVKD. The length of the CDR3 is 14 residues. Written as DNA, the CDR3 is TGTGCCATCAGAGAACAGGGCGGTAGGGAGACCCAGTACTTC. This codes for CAIREQGGRETQYF.

The V and J genes are TRBV7-8 and TRBJ1-4, with unresolved D. Trimming pared 1 base from V and 8 bases from J, leaving 14 bases between. Germline V gene sequence: CDR1 SGHVS, CDR2 FQNEAQ. The CDR3 has 15 amino acids. The CDR3 protein is CASSLVRGHQEKLFF. The DNA of the CDR3 is TGTGCCAGCAGCTTAGTTCGTGGGCACCAAGAAAAACTGTTTTTT.

This clone was seen a single time. The rearrangement uses TRBV5-1 and TRBJ2-7; a possible D gene is TRBD2 (7 bases). This CDR3 has 15 residues. Germline V gives CDR1 SGHRS, CDR2 YFSETQ. Deletions cut 1 base from V and 4 bases from J, with 15 bases between. The CDR3 region is CASSLRGGTTYEQYF. The DNA of the CDR3 is TGCGCCAGCAGCTTGAGGGGGGGGACGACTTACGAGCAGTACTTC.

J is TRBJ1-2 and V is TRBV4-1, with 7 bases aligning to TRBD1. Trimming took 7 bases from V and 7 from J; bases not matched to a gene: 18. The CDR3 is made up of 16 amino acids. Germline loops: CDR1 MGHRA, CDR2 YSYEKL. Here the CDR3 DNA reads TGCGCCAGCAACAAAATGCCTTCAGACAGGGTCGGTGGCTACACCTTC. As protein: CASNKMPSDRVGGYTF.

This rearrangement joins TRBV7-3 to TRBJ2-3; 10 bases align to TRBD2. V trimming: 1 base; J trimming: 1 base; junction bases outside the gene matches: 8. Germline V gene data show CDR1 as SGHTA and CDR2 as FQGTGA. CDR3 length: 18 amino acids. For the CDR3, the DNA is TGTGCCAGCAGCTTAAACAGGGATCTAGCGGGGGGCACAGATACGCAGTATTTT. Protein: CASSLNRDLAGGTDTQYF.

The J gene is TRBJ2-2, the V gene TRBV29-1; D is uncertain. Looked up from germline, CDR1 is SQVTM and CDR2 is ANQGSEA. Trimming left V 6 bases short and J 5 bases short, with 13 bases between. The CDR3 runs 13 residues. CDR3 protein: CSVPLPVTGELFF. The CDR3 DNA reads TGCAGCGTGCCCCTACCGGTGACCGGGGAGCTGTTTTTT.

The V call is TRBV6-5, the J call TRBJ2-1; 7 bases line up with TRBD2. CDR3 size: 15 residues. V shed 0 bases, J shed 9 bases, and the junction held 8 bases outside the gene matches. Germline values: CDR1 MNHEY, CDR2 SVGAGI. This chain's CDR3 is CASSYSASGIGEQFF. The CDR3 bases are TGTGCCAGCAGTTACTCGGCTAGCGGTATCGGTGAGCAGTTCTTC.

The chain couples TRBV27 to TRBJ2-3; perhaps TRBD2 as D (6 bases). This CDR3 spans 16 amino acids. Per the germline V gene, CDR1 is MNHEY and CDR2 is SMNVEV (reference sequence). V shed 3 bases and J shed 2 bases, with 15 bases lying between them. The DNA of the CDR3 is TGTGCCAGCAGTTTGTACCCCCAGCGGGCCACAGATACGCAGTATTTT. It encodes CASSLYPQRATDTQYF.

The sample holds one count of this clone. The chain links TRBV28 to TRBJ2-1; 10 bases map to TRBD1. CDR1 is MDHEN and CDR2 is SYDVKM in the germline V gene. V shed 6 bases and J 3 bases; nucleotides not matched to a gene: 8. There are 16 residues in the CDR3. The CDR3 DNA sequence: TGTGCCAGCAGCCGAGAGGGACAGGGGATCTACAATGAGCAGTTCTTC. Its protein product is CASSREGQGIYNEQFF.

The J gene is TRBJ1-1, the V gene TRBV15; the D gene is possibly TRBD1 (5 bases). The CDR3 covers 18 residues. Trimming pared 1 base from V and 4 bases from J, leaving 22 bases between. Germline CDR1 is LNHNV and CDR2 is YYDKDF (reference sequence). Written as DNA, the CDR3 is TGTGCCACCAGCAGAGTTCATAAGGGGTATGTTAAACGCACTGAAGCTTTCTTT. Amino acids: CATSRVHKGYVKRTEAFF.

This chain links TRBV2 with TRBJ1-5; 9 positions match TRBD1. The V segment lost 8 bases and the J segment 2 bases; nucleotides outside the gene matches: 1. The CDR3 runs 13 residues. In germline, CDR1 is SNHLY, CDR2 FYNNEI. CDR3 region: CASGDRGNQPQHF. The CDR3 DNA is TGTGCCAGCGGGGACAGGGGCAATCAGCCCCAGCATTTT.

The CDR3 region has the DNA TGTGCCAGCAGTCCAAATAGGAGGGCGCCCGGAGAGGCTGAAGCTTTCTTT. Protein product: CASSPNRRAPGEAEAFF. The chain links TRBV27 to TRBJ1-1; D gene ambiguous. This CDR3 region has 17 residues. Trimming left V 5 bases short and J 6 bases short, with 25 bases between. Germline V gene sequence: CDR1 MNHEY, CDR2 SMNVEV (reference sequence).

V is TRBV7-9 and J is TRBJ2-1; 10 nucleotides line up with TRBD2. Germline V gene lookup returns CDR1 SEHNR and CDR2 FQNEAQ (reference sequence). The J segment lost 9 bases and the V segment lost 5 bases, leaving 4 bases of the junction unmatched. This CDR3 region has 13 residues. CDR3 DNA: TGTGCCAGCAGCCAGCGGGGGGGCGTTGAGCAGTTCTTC. This codes for CASSQRGGVEQFF.

This sequence joins TRBV7-9 and TRBJ2-3; 8 bases are a match to TRBD2. Trimming removed 4 bases from V and 0 bases from J; junction bases left unmatched: 9. CDR3 length equals 17 residues. Germline V gene data show CDR1 as SEHNR and CDR2 as FQNEAQ (reference sequence). The DNA of the CDR3 is TGTGCCAGCAGCTCGCCTCAAGGCGGGGGGAGCACAGATACGCAGTATTTT. Translated, it gives CASSSPQGGGSTDTQYF.

The genes are TRBV7-8 and TRBJ2-1, with 9 bases lining up with TRBD1. Trimming removed 0 bases from V and 3 bases from J; junction bases left unmatched: 9. Per the germline V gene, CDR1 is SGHVS and CDR2 is FQNEAQ. This CDR3 has 18 amino acids. The CDR3 spells CASSLAAGTGFSYNEQFF. CDR3 bases: TGTGCCAGCAGCTTAGCCGCCGGGACAGGGTTTAGCTACAATGAGCAGTTCTTC.

This clone was observed a single time. V is TRBV15 and J is TRBJ2-5, with TRBD2 identical over 16 bases. Unmatched junction bases numbered 14, after V lost 3 bases and J lost 4 bases. The CDR3 has 20 residues. The V gene's germline CDR1 is LNHNV and CDR2 YYDKDF (reference sequence). CDR3: CATSSDHGTSGRGSLETQYF. CDR3 DNA: TGTGCCACCAGCAGTGACCACGGGACTAGCGGGAGGGGCTCGCTAGAGACCCAGTACTTC.

Here the CDR3 reads CASSEMLAGYEQYF. CDR3 DNA: TGCGCCAGCAGTGAGATGCTAGCAGGATACGAGCAGTACTTC. This chain links TRBV10-1 with TRBJ2-7, with D perhaps TRBD2 (5 bases). Per the germline V gene, CDR1 is WNHNN and CDR2 is SYGVQD (reference sequence). CDR3 length: 14 amino acids. The V and J ends lost 2 bases and 4 bases respectively, with 12 bases between them.

The chain carries TRBV28 and TRBJ2-7; D gene ambiguous. With 5 bases removed from V and 2 bases from J, the gap between germline ends came to 4 bases. The germline CDR1 and CDR2 sequences are MDHEN and SYDVKM. The CDR3 length is 11 residues. As DNA, the CDR3 is TGTGCCAGCAGTCCCGCCTACGAGCAGTACTTC. Translated, it gives CASSPAYEQYF.

This clone occurred once. V is TRBV11-2 and J is TRBJ1-1; no definite D call. Trimming stripped 5 bases from V and 1 base from J, with 14 bases between. Germline values: CDR1 SGHAT, CDR2 FQNNGV. The CDR3 spans 15 residues. The CDR3 loop is CASSEGKRPNTEAFF. The DNA for the CDR3 is TGTGCCAGCAGCGAAGGGAAGCGGCCGAACACTGAAGCTTTCTTT.